These 25 T cell receptor beta chains were sequenced from one sample in a study of early stage breast cancer tumors. Using immunoSEQ multiplex PCR, the repertoire was profiled, and TCRdb retains in-frame clones only, with some absent. The table lists around 6,500 clones, around 66% of them singletons. Sequenced sample: normal breast tissue next to the tumor. The receptors here all came from a person in their fifties with breast cancer.

In its sample, this clone ranks as medium-sized (0.01 to 0.1%). V is TRBV29-1 and J is TRBJ2-3; TRBD2 agrees at 10 bases. V lost 1 base and J lost 6; bases outside the gene matches: 7. The CDR3 length is 15 residues. Germline V lookup: CDR1 SQVTM, CDR2 ANQGSEA. CDR3 nucleotides: TGCAGCGTTGAAGCAAGAGGTAGCGGGAGGGATACGCAGTATTTT. Its translation: CSVEARGSGRDTQYF.

This CDR3 reads CASSTLRERGEQYF. In DNA, the CDR3 is TGTGCCAGCAGCACTCTGCGGGAGAGGGGCGAGCAGTACTTC. The chain uses TRBV9 and TRBJ2-7; 7 bases map to TRBD2. The germline V gene has CDR1 SGDLS and CDR2 YYNGEE. The CDR3 has 14 amino acids. V dropped 4 bases and J dropped 6; count of bases not matched to a gene: 10.

The chain couples TRBV7-3 to TRBJ2-3; D is unclear. Trimming took off 5 bases at V and 3 bases at J, with 9 bases between the two ends. The CDR3 runs to 13 residues. The germline V gene has CDR1 SGHTA and CDR2 FQGTGA. In nucleotides, the CDR3 is TGTGCCAGCAGCCCCCGGGCAACAGATACGCAGTATTTT. This codes for CASSPRATDTQYF.

CDR3 sequence (DNA): TGTGCCAGCAGTTTATCCGGGGGATTTGGTGAACGAAACTATGGCTACACCTTC. Translated: CASSLSGGFGERNYGYTF. The J gene is TRBJ1-2, the V gene TRBV28; D is perhaps TRBD1 (5 bases). This CDR3 has 18 amino acids. Germline CDR1 and CDR2: MDHEN and SYDVKM. V was trimmed by 1 base and J by 2 bases, leaving 20 bases between them.

This clone came up a few times. At the DNA level, this CDR3 is encoded by other sequences in the same sample as well. The V gene is TRBV7-3, the J gene TRBJ2-1; a weak D match, TRBD2 (5 bases). The V and J ends lost 2 bases and 8 bases respectively, with 13 bases between them. The CDR3 has 14 residues. Germline CDR1 is SGHTA and CDR2 is FQGTGA. The CDR3 region has the DNA TGTGCCAGCAGCTTAGACGGGGTCTTGGATGAGCAGTTCTTC. Encoded protein: CASSLDGVLDEQFF.

Turning to this clone: One junction end disagrees with the germline gene, perhaps due to a read error. The chain employs TRBV7-7 and TRBJ2-1, with 9 bases identical to TRBD1. Germline V CDR1 and CDR2: SSHAT, FNYEAQ (reference sequence). This CDR3 comprises 13 residues. The CDR3 here is CASSWDREHEQFF. CDR3 in DNA: TGTGCTAGCAGTTGGGACAGGGAACATGAGCAGTTCTTC.

This clone is termed large (0.1 to 1%). In the same sample, other DNA sequences code for this CDR3. This chain uses TRBV18 with TRBJ2-5, with 7 nucleotides matching TRBD1. CDR1 and CDR2 (germline): KGHSH, LQKENI. The CDR3 covers 14 residues. The V segment lost 3 bases and the J segment 2 bases; nucleotides outside the gene matches: 3. In nucleotides, the CDR3 is TGTGCCAGCTCACCTGGGACAGAGCAAGAGACCCAGTACTTC. Translated, it gives CASSPGTEQETQYF.

The V gene is TRBV9, the J gene TRBJ1-5; D gene unclear. The CDR3 is 16 amino acids. Germline V CDR1 and CDR2: SGDLS, YYNGEE. Trimming cost V 0 bases and J 2 bases, with 12 bases left between them. CDR3 loop: CASSVGGERGNQPQHF. The CDR3 DNA sequence: TGTGCCAGCAGCGTAGGGGGAGAGCGGGGCAATCAGCCCCAGCATTTT.

The chain is built from TRBV7-8 and TRBJ2-1; D remains unclear. Trimming took 4 bases from V and 0 from J, leaving 7 bases between them. The germline gives CDR1 SGHVS, CDR2 FQNEAQ. The CDR3 runs to 14 residues. This CDR3 is CASSYQSSYNEQFF. The CDR3 DNA sequence: TGTGCCAGCAGCTATCAGAGCTCCTACAATGAGCAGTTCTTC.

The V and J genes are TRBV4-2 and TRBJ1-3, with D possibly TRBD1 on 5 matching bases. CDR1 is LGHNA, CDR2 YNFKEQ, per germline. V lost 3 bases and J 11 bases, leaving 26 bases between the germline ends. The CDR3 spans 17 residues. The CDR3 region has the DNA TGTGCCAGCAGCCACGGGGGGGAGACGGGAAGGGTGACAGCCATATATTTT. Translated, it gives CASSHGGETGRVTAIYF.

The CDR3 sequence is CASSYYGPGTQYF. CDR3 coding DNA: TGTGCCAGCAGTTACTACGGGCCTGGGACCCAGTACTTC. This chain links TRBV6-5 with TRBJ2-5, with D unclear. In germline, CDR1 is MNHEY, CDR2 SVGAGI. The CDR3 spans 13 residues. Between the trimmed V and J ends, which lost 1 base and 7 bases, there was a span of 10 bases.

This clone was counted a single time. This chain joins TRBV7-2 and TRBJ2-1, with 14 bases identical to TRBD2. The CDR3 totals 15 residues. V gave up 5 bases and J gave up 7 bases; unmatched junction bases: 4. CDR1 is SGHTA and CDR2 is FQGNSA in the germline V gene. The CDR3 nucleotides are TGTGCCAGCAGCAGGACTAGCGGGAGGTTGAATGAGCAGTTCTTC. Translated: CASSRTSGRLNEQFF.

This clone was detected only a few times. CDR3 sequence reads: CASSLFETAKLFF. The CDR3 nucleotides are TGTGCCAGCAGCTTGTTCGAGACGGCGAAACTGTTTTTT. V usage is TRBV7-9 and J usage is TRBJ1-4, with D unresolved. The CDR3 length is 13 residues. Germline V gene data show CDR1 as SEHNR and CDR2 as FQNEAQ (reference sequence). The V gene lost 3 bases and the J gene lost 11 bases, with 13 bases spanning the gap.

V gene TRBV6-5 combines with J gene TRBJ2-2; D call uncertain. This CDR3 is built from 12 residues. Trimming cost V 4 bases and J 6 bases, with 6 bases left between them. CDR1 is MNHEY and CDR2 is SVGAGI in the germline V gene. CDR3 nucleotides: TGTGCCAGCAGTTTAGGAGCCGGGGAGCTGTTTTTT. It codes for CASSLGAGELFF.

The genes are TRBV6-1 and TRBJ1-5; 7 bases match TRBD1. This CDR3 spans 16 amino acids. Germline lookup yields CDR1 MNHNS and CDR2 SASEGT. After removal of 3 bases from V and 4 bases from J, the junction contained 9 bases not matched to a gene. CDR3 in DNA: TGTGCCAGCAGTGATCGTAACAGGGGAACAAATCAGCCCCAGCATTTT. Its protein product is CASSDRNRGTNQPQHF.

This clone was seen only once. The genes are TRBV30 and TRBJ2-7; D gene uncertain. The V and J ends lost 0 bases and 6 bases respectively, with 15 bases between them. CDR1 and CDR2 from the germline V gene are GTSNPN and SVGIG (reference sequence). CDR3 length equals 14 residues. This chain's CDR3 is CAWSVGVLLSEQYF. CDR3 bases: TGTGCCTGGAGTGTAGGAGTTCTCCTCTCCGAGCAGTACTTC.

The CDR3 sequence: CASSLGATGNEQFF. The CDR3, as DNA: TGTGCCAGCAGTTTAGGAGCTACGGGAAATGAGCAGTTCTTC. The J gene is TRBJ2-1, the V gene TRBV27, with D perhaps matching TRBD2 (5 bases). Trimming cost V 2 bases and J 7 bases, with 12 bases left between them. This CDR3 contains 14 residues. Germline-derived CDR1 and CDR2 are MNHEY and SMNVEV (reference sequence).

This chain connects TRBV18 to TRBJ2-3, with 11 nucleotides matching TRBD1. The CDR3 contains 16 residues. Germline CDR1 KGHSH, CDR2 LQKENI. Losses at the gene ends were 2 bases for V and 4 bases for J; bases not matched to a gene: 5. The CDR3 DNA follows: TGTGCCAGCTCACCAAGGACAGGGGGCACGGCAGATACGCAGTATTTT. This sequence encodes CASSPRTGGTADTQYF.

J is TRBJ1-4 and V is TRBV6-6; D call uncertain. The CDR3 consists of 12 residues. Trimming stripped 4 bases from V and 8 bases from J, with 8 bases between. Germline CDR1 is MNHNY and CDR2 is SVGAGI (reference sequence). The DNA of the CDR3 is TGTGCCAGCAGTTCCTCACACGAAAAACTGTTTTTT. The encoded protein is CASSSSHEKLFF.

The chain carries TRBV7-2 and TRBJ2-7; tentatively, D is TRBD2 (6 bases). CDR1 is SGHTA, CDR2 FQGNSA, per germline. Trimming removed 0 bases at V and 5 bases at J, with 17 bases between. The CDR3 sequence is 16 residues long. The CDR3 coding sequence is TGTGCCAGCAGCTTAGCGCCGGGGGTTGTGGGCAACGAGCAGTACTTC. It is translated as CASSLAPGVVGNEQYF.

This clone was seen only once. The chain is built from TRBV7-9 and TRBJ2-1; D gene uncertain. Germline CDR1 SEHNR, CDR2 FQNEAQ (reference sequence). The CDR3 covers 14 residues. V lost 0 bases to trimming and J lost 5 bases, with 8 bases between them. DNA of the CDR3: TGTGCCAGCAGCTTAGCCGTAGTTAACAATGAGCAGTTCTTC. It translates to CASSLAVVNNEQFF.

The rearrangement uses TRBV15 and TRBJ2-1; D uncertain. The germline V gene has CDR1 LNHNV and CDR2 YYDKDF (reference sequence). The V and J ends lost 1 base and 9 bases respectively, with 10 bases between them. The CDR3 spans 13 residues. The CDR3 is CATSRGLSIEQFF. As DNA, the CDR3 is TGTGCCACCAGCAGAGGTCTCTCTATTGAGCAGTTCTTC.

The V call is TRBV29-1, the J call TRBJ2-1; D is perhaps TRBD1 (5 bases). The CDR3 covers 14 residues. Germline V gene data show CDR1 as SQVTM and CDR2 as ANQGSEA. Trimming took off 0 bases at V and 9 bases at J, with 15 bases between the two ends. The CDR3, as DNA: TGCAGCGTTGAAGAAGGGCGCAGGGTCGGTGAGCAGTTCTTC. It yields the protein CSVEEGRRVGEQFF.

In its sample, this clone was seen once. J is TRBJ2-1 and V is TRBV19; 15 nucleotides line up with TRBD2. The ends lost 4 bases at V and 10 bases at J; junction bases unmatched: 11. The V gene's germline CDR1 is LNHDA and CDR2 SQIVND (reference sequence). This CDR3 is built from 17 residues. The CDR3 protein is CASSTTRTSGREGEQFF. CDR3 coding DNA: TGTGCCAGTAGTACCACCCGGACTAGCGGGAGGGAGGGCGAGCAGTTCTTC.

V and J are TRBV7-9 and TRBJ2-3, with 8 bases matching TRBD2. This CDR3 is built from 16 residues. CDR1 is SEHNR and CDR2 is FQNEAQ in the germline V gene (reference sequence). V dropped 4 bases and J dropped 3; count of bases not matched to a gene: 9. CDR3: CASSSAGGVRTDTQYF. The CDR3 nucleotides read TGTGCCAGCAGCTCCGCCGGGGGGGTAAGGACAGATACGCAGTATTTT.